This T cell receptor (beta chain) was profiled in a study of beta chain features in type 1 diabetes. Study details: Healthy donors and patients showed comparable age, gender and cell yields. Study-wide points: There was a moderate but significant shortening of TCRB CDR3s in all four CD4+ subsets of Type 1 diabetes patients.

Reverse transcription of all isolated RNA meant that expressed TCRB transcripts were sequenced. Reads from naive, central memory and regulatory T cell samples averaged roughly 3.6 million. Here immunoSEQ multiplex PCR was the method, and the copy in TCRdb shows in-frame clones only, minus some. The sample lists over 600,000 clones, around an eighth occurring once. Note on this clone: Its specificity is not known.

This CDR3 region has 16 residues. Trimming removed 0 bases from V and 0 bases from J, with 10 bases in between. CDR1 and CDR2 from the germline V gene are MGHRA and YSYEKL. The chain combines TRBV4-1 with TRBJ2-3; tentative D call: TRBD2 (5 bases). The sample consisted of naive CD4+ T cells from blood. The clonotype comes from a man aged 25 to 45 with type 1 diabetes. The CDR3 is CASSQDRSGSTDTQYF. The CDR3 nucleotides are TGCGCCAGCAGCCAAGATCGAAGCGGCAGCACAGATACGCAGTATTTT.